One and the same sample provided the 19 T cell receptor beta chains below, sequenced in a study of identical twins. MiXCR, run by TCRdb on the 5' RACE reads, gives a single entry per CDR3 protein. The table records about 520,000 distinct CDR3 sequences, 20% to 25% of them present only once. The same data also contributed to another study, on T cells expressing NK-cell markers.

Material for sequencing was CD4+ T cells sorted from blood. These receptors all stem from a woman aged 18-29 years in good health.

The rearrangement joins TRBV6-2 or TRBV6-3 to TRBJ2-1, with TRBD2 matching over 10 bases. The CDR3 is 15 amino acids. J lost 6 bases, V lost 2 bases, and 4 bases had no gene match. CDR1 and CDR2 from the germline V gene are MNHEY and SVGEGT. The chain's CDR3 is CASSYGLAGVNEQFF. The CDR3 DNA follows: TGTGCCAGCAGTTACGGGCTAGCGGGAGTCAATGAGCAGTTCTTC.

A few counts support this clonotype. The V call is TRBV6-2 or TRBV6-3, the J call TRBJ2-1, with a possible D match to TRBD2 (6 bases). Deletions cut 2 bases from V and 0 bases from J, with 14 bases between. The germline V gene encodes CDR1 MNHEY and CDR2 SVGEGT. This CDR3 has 17 amino acids. CDR3 in DNA: TGTGCCAGCAGTTACGGGATAGCGGCCAGCTCCTACAATGAGCAGTTCTTC. Translation: CASSYGIAASSYNEQFF.

This clonotype was seen only a few times. This sequence joins TRBV5-1 and TRBJ2-2; 11 bases line up with TRBD2. Per the germline V gene, CDR1 is SGHRS and CDR2 is YFSETQ. V lost 4 bases, J lost 6 bases, and 8 bases stayed unmatched. This CDR3 is 16 amino acids long. The CDR3 protein is CASSDKTSGTAGELFF. The CDR3 DNA is TGCGCCAGCAGCGATAAGACTAGCGGGACAGCCGGGGAGCTGTTTTTT.

The chain employs TRBV20-1 and TRBJ1-1; no reliable D call. V lost 4 bases and J lost 8, with 11 bases in between. The CDR3 consists of 11 residues. Germline V gene data show CDR1 as DFQATT and CDR2 as SNEGSKA (reference sequence). The CDR3 spells CSAINSREAFF. In DNA form, the CDR3 reads TGCAGTGCTATAAATTCGAGGGAAGCTTTCTTT.

At least ten counts were recorded for this clonotype. CDR3 sequence reads: CASSQNQETQYF. The CDR3 region has the DNA TGTGCCAGCAGCCAAAACCAAGAGACCCAGTACTTC. V usage is TRBV14 and J usage is TRBJ2-5; D uncertain. Germline-derived CDR1 and CDR2 are SGHDN and FVKESK. CDR3 length: 12 residues. The germline V and J ends were trimmed by 2 bases and 0 bases, with 1 base remaining between them.

V is TRBV29-1 and J is TRBJ2-5, with D possibly TRBD2 on 5 matching bases. The CDR3 contains 12 residues. Germline V gives CDR1 SQVTM, CDR2 ANQGSEA. Trimming took off 3 bases at V and 5 bases at J, with 10 bases between the two ends. CDR3 in amino acids: CSVEDFRETQYF. The CDR3 nucleotides read TGCAGCGTTGAGGACTTTCGGGAGACCCAGTACTTC.

The sample holds a few counts of this clonotype. The J gene is TRBJ1-1, the V gene TRBV20-1; TRBD1 matches at 7 bases. V lost 6 bases to trimming and J lost 9 bases; unmatched junction nucleotides: 7. Germline lookup yields CDR1 DFQATT and CDR2 SNEGSKA (reference sequence). The CDR3 has 11 amino acids. The CDR3 sequence: CSAPGQLKAFF. CDR3 nucleotides: TGCAGTGCCCCGGGACAGCTGAAAGCTTTCTTT.

The gene calls are TRBV12-3 or TRBV12-4 and TRBJ2-2, with 12 bases aligning to TRBD2. The CDR3 covers 15 residues. Unmatched junction bases numbered 3, after V lost 6 bases and J lost 4 bases. CDR3 in amino acids: CASRLAGGSTGELFF. For the CDR3, the DNA is TGTGCCAGCAGGCTAGCGGGAGGGTCCACCGGGGAGCTGTTTTTT.

The gene calls are TRBV6-5 and TRBJ1-6; no definite D call. The V end lost 0 bases, the J end lost 5 bases, and 11 bases lay between the germline ends. Germline V lookup: CDR1 MNHEY, CDR2 SVGAGI. The CDR3 is made up of 16 amino acids. In DNA form, the CDR3 reads TGTGCCAGCAGTTACTCGGTTGCAGTTCATAATTCACCCCTCCACTTT. Amino acid sequence: CASSYSVAVHNSPLHF.

This clonotype was detected ten times or more. This chain uses TRBV12-3 or TRBV12-4 with TRBJ1-1; no clear D. Trimming shortened V by 1 base and J by 5 bases, and 5 bases separated the two germline ends. The CDR3 is made up of 12 amino acids. The CDR3 protein is CASSLGVTEAFF. The CDR3 DNA reads TGTGCCAGCAGTTTAGGGGTGACTGAAGCTTTCTTT.

This clonotype was seen a few times. The chain links TRBV29-1 to TRBJ2-2, with 11 bases lining up with TRBD1. Germline loops: CDR1 SQVTM, CDR2 ANQGSEA. Germline trimming cut 3 bases from V and 5 bases from J; bases unmatched to any gene: 11. The length of the CDR3 is 17 residues. CDR3 amino acids: CSVEARTGGKVTGELFF. CDR3 coding DNA: TGCAGCGTTGAGGCGCGGACAGGGGGCAAGGTTACCGGGGAGCTGTTTTTT.

This clonotype was counted a few times. The gene calls are TRBV4-2 and TRBJ2-1; a possible D gene is TRBD2 (6 bases). The length of the CDR3 is 13 residues. The germline gives CDR1 LGHNA, CDR2 YNFKEQ. V was shortened by 5 bases and J by 9 bases, with 14 bases between the two germline ends. The CDR3 spells CASSSVAVGEQFF. The DNA for the CDR3 is TGTGCCAGCAGCTCAGTAGCGGTCGGTGAGCAGTTCTTC.

This chain uses TRBV9 with TRBJ2-7; 7 positions match TRBD2. Trimming cost V 0 bases and J 2 bases; bases outside gene matches: 5. The CDR3 has 15 residues. Germline V gene lookup returns CDR1 SGDLS and CDR2 YYNGEE. The CDR3 DNA reads TGTGCCAGCAGCGTAGGGGGCGGGGGAGCCTACGAGCAGTACTTC. As protein: CASSVGGGGAYEQYF.

The genes are TRBV4-3 and TRBJ2-2; 9 bases are shared with TRBD2. Trimming removed 4 bases from V and 3 bases from J; junction bases left unmatched: 6. The germline V gene has CDR1 LGHNA and CDR2 YSLEER. The CDR3 consists of 16 residues. CDR3 in amino acids: CASSRRVAGDTGELFF. CDR3 DNA sequence: TGCGCCAGCAGCCGCCGGGTAGCGGGAGACACCGGGGAGCTGTTTTTT.

V and J are TRBV18 and TRBJ2-1; 14 bases map to TRBD2. V gave up 3 bases and J gave up 10 bases; unmatched junction bases: 17. Germline V gives CDR1 KGHSH, CDR2 LQKENI. This CDR3 has 19 amino acids. CDR3 bases: TGTGCCAGCTCACCTTCCGGGACTAGCGGGAGTGTGAGAGTAGGGGAGCAGTTCTTC. Translating it yields CASSPSGTSGSVRVGEQFF.

This clonotype came up many times. The J gene is TRBJ1-5, the V gene TRBV12-3 or TRBV12-4; no firm D call. Trimming shortened V by 3 bases and J by 7 bases, and 10 bases separated the two germline ends. This CDR3 has 13 amino acids. The CDR3 nucleotides are TGTGCCAGCAGTTTTCGGATCTTCCAGCCCCAGCATTTT. Its translation is CASSFRIFQPQHF.

In its sample, this clonotype was seen a few times. The chain has TRBV20-1 and TRBJ2-7; the D gene is possibly TRBD2 (6 bases). Germline V gene sequence: CDR1 DFQATT, CDR2 SNEGSKA (reference sequence). V lost 3 bases to trimming and J lost 2 bases, with 8 bases between them. This CDR3 has 12 residues. The CDR3 spells CSASSGTYEQYF. CDR3 DNA sequence: TGCAGTGCTAGTAGCGGAACCTACGAGCAGTACTTC.

In this sample, this clonotype turned up many times. J is TRBJ1-1 and V is TRBV4-2; no reliable D call. V gave up 2 bases and J gave up 0 bases, with 13 bases separating them. The CDR3 spans 16 residues. Germline V gives CDR1 LGHNA, CDR2 YNFKEQ. In DNA form, the CDR3 reads TGTGCCAGCAGCCAACCCTCGATGGGCATGAACACTGAAGCTTTCTTT. This translates into CASSQPSMGMNTEAFF.

V gene TRBV7-9 combines with J gene TRBJ2-7; D might be TRBD1 or TRBD2, each matching 5 bases. Germline V gene data show CDR1 as SEHNR and CDR2 as FQNEAQ (reference sequence). The CDR3 covers 14 residues. V dropped 7 bases and J dropped 5 bases, with 18 bases sitting between them. CDR3 residues: CASTSRGRAHEQYF. The CDR3 DNA reads as TGTGCCAGCACCTCGAGGGGCAGGGCCCACGAGCAGTACTTC.